This is a list of T cell receptor beta chains from one sample in a study of blood T cell repertoires in COVID-19. Clones were read by immunoSEQ multiplex PCR, and TCRdb kept only the in-frame ones, dropping some. Among 150,000 to 200,000 clones listed, roughly 90% were seen once. Sequenced input: peripheral blood. The origin of the receptors is a young man with COVID-19, enrolled during active disease. The CDR3 runs from the conserved cysteine through the conserved F or W. D genes are given only for firm matches. The size field is filled for only some rows; it gives once, few, many or a size class.

.	TRBJ2-3	TRBD2	TRBV4-2	TGTGCCAGCAGCCAGCGCCTAGCGGGAGGGCGCACAGATACGCAGTATTTT	CASSQRLAGGRTDTQYF
.	TRBJ1-5	.	TRBV19	TGTGCCAGTAGTATGGGAGGGAGCAATCAGCCCCAGCATTTT	CASSMGGSNQPQHF
.	TRBJ2-5	TRBD1	TRBV2	TGTGCCAGCGCTCGGGACAGGGTGGGGGAGACCCAGTACTTC	CASARDRVGETQYF
.	TRBJ2-3	.	TRBV27	TGTGCCAGCAGCTCGCGGGCTCCTTTTACGGATACGCAGTATTTT	CASSSRAPFTDTQYF
.	TRBJ1-2	TRBD1	TRBV4-1	TGCGCCAGCAGCCAAGATCGGTGGCAGGGGGCCCATGGCTACACCTTC	CASSQDRWQGAHGYTF
.	TRBJ1-4	TRBD1	TRBV4-1	TGCGCCAGCAGCCGGACAGGGGAAGAAAAACTGTTTTTT	CASSRTGEEKLFF
.	TRBJ1-1	TRBD1	TRBV6-6	TGTGCCAGCAGTCCCGACAGGGTTAGCACTGAAGCTTTCTTT	CASSPDRVSTEAFF
.	TRBJ1-3	.	TRBV12-5	TGTGCTAGTGGTTTGGTAGCCTCTGGGACATCTGGAAACACCATATATTTT	CASGLVASGTSGNTIYF
once	TRBJ2-3	.	TRBV6-4	TGTGCCAGCAGTGACGGCCAGGGTGGTGGGACAGATACGCAGTATTTT	CASSDGQGGGTDTQYF
.	TRBJ2-1	.	TRBV10-3	TGTGCCATCAGTGTTGGACTCCCCGGGGGTGAGCAGTTCTTC	CAISVGLPGGEQFF
.	TRBJ2-7	.	TRBV14	TGTGCCAGCAGCCAAGATCAGGGTCCTTTTCCCGAGCAGTACTTC	CASSQDQGPFPEQYF
.	TRBJ1-1	.	TRBV12-3/TRBV12-4	TGTGCCAGCAGTGCAGCTGAAGCTTTCTTT	CASSAAEAFF
.	TRBJ1-1	.	TRBV6-5	TGTGCCAGCAGTTACTCGTCAGGGGTACGGTCTGAAGCTTTCTTT	CASSYSSGVRSEAFF
.	TRBJ1-5	.	TRBV28	TGTGCCAGCACCCATCGCGGACAGAGCAATCAGCCCCAGCATTTT	CASTHRGQSNQPQHF
.	TRBJ2-1	TRBD2	TRBV9	TGTGCCAGCAGCCTGGGGCTAGCGGGAGCGGATGAGCAGTTCTTC	CASSLGLAGADEQFF
.	TRBJ2-7	TRBD2	TRBV27	TGTGCCAGCAGTTCACGTAGCGGGAGTGACGAGCAGTACTTC	CASSSRSGSDEQYF
.	TRBJ2-3	TRBD2	TRBV24-1	TGTGCCACCAGTACTAGCGGGGGGGCCGTAGATACGCAGTATTTT	CATSTSGGAVDTQYF
.	TRBJ2-7	.	TRBV19	TGTGCCAGTAGTATCGACAGGAGCGGGGACTCCTACGAGCAGTACTTC	CASSIDRSGDSYEQYF
.	TRBJ2-7	.	TRBV6-5	TGTGCCAGCAGCCCCTCCCCTAGTGAGCAGTACTTC	CASSPSPSEQYF
.	TRBJ2-3	.	TRBV24-1	TGTGCCACCAGTGATTTGGTCAGGGGAAACACAGATACGCAGTATTTT	CATSDLVRGNTDTQYF
.	TRBJ2-7	TRBD2	TRBV27	TGTGCCAGCAGTCTAAGCGGGATCCGTGTCTACGAGCAGTACTTC	CASSLSGIRVYEQYF
.	TRBJ2-3	.	TRBV10-3	TGTGCCATCAGAAAACAGGATCCCACAGATACGCAGTATTTT	CAIRKQDPTDTQYF
.	TRBJ2-7	TRBD1	TRBV10-3	TGTGCCATCAGCCGGGACAGGGTTTACGAGCAGTACTTC	CAISRDRVYEQYF
.	TRBJ2-3	.	TRBV28	TGTGCCAGCAGTTCCTGGGGGGGCGGGAGAACAGATACGCAGTATTTT	CASSSWGGGRTDTQYF
.	TRBJ1-5	.	TRBV27	TGTGCCAGCAGTTTATGGGGGGGTGGCAATCAGCCCCAGCATTTT	CASSLWGGGNQPQHF
.	TRBJ2-1	TRBD2	TRBV10-3	TGTGCCATCAGTGTGTTAGCGGGGGGCTCAGGCGGCGAGGTCAATGAGCAGTTCTTC	CAISVLAGGSGGEVNEQFF
.	TRBJ2-3	.	TRBV29-1	TGCAGCGTTGAAGATTTGCAGAGGCTGGAAGGCTATTTCACAGATACGCAGTATTTT	CSVEDLQRLEGYFTDTQYF
.	TRBJ2-1	.	TRBV5-5	TGTGCCAGCAGCTTCAGTTCCGGGGGTAATGAGCAGTTCTTC	CASSFSSGGNEQFF
.	TRBJ1-3	.	TRBV6-1	TGTGCCAGCAGTGAAGGGAGGGGCTCTGGAAACACCATATATTTT	CASSEGRGSGNTIYF
.	TRBJ1-2	TRBD1	TRBV28	TGTGCCAGCAGTTCCGGACAGGGATCGGATGGCTACACCTTC	CASSSGQGSDGYTF
once	TRBJ2-2	TRBD2	TRBV19	TGTGCCAGTAGTTTAGCGGGGGGCCCGAACACCGGGGAGCTGTTTTTT	CASSLAGGPNTGELFF
.	TRBJ2-3	.	TRBV28	TGTGCCAGCAGTTTTGGCGCTAGGCGGACAGATACGCAGTATTTT	CASSFGARRTDTQYF
.	TRBJ2-5	.	TRBV7-7	TGTGCCAGCAGCCAACTCGGCCAAGAGACCCAGTACTTC	CASSQLGQETQYF
once	TRBJ1-1	TRBD1	TRBV5-4	TGTGCCAGCAGATCGGGACAGGGCAGCACTGAAGCTTTCTTT	CASRSGQGSTEAFF
.	TRBJ2-1	TRBD1	TRBV10-3	TGTGCCATCAGTGCTGTAGGGGGCGCATCCTCCTTTAATGAGCAGTTCTTC	CAISAVGGASSFNEQFF
.	TRBJ2-3	TRBD2	TRBV30	TGTGCCTGGAGTCAAGGGACTAGCGGGAGAGTAGATACGCAGTATTTT	CAWSQGTSGRVDTQYF